One and the same sample provided the 32 T cell receptor beta chains below, sequenced in a study of cytomegalovirus exposure and HLA in healthy donors (dated by TCRdb to 2015 to 2018). Library prep was done by the immunoSEQ multiplex PCR assay. For the multiplex PCR, a mixture combining 60 forward primers for TCR Vbeta segments and 13 reverse primers for TCR Jbeta segments was used. TCRdb took over this immuneACCESS table, retaining in-frame rearrangements with V and J assigned. Such tables are incomplete; in checked studies, under half of the missing clones stem from an unresolved V gene, and the remainder is unexplained. The table kept for this sample lists 100,000 to 150,000 clones. The ten largest make up approximately 1.5% of the sample. The sample was PBMCs. The origin of the receptors is a woman aged 40 to 50 in good health and CMV-seronegative.

V and J are TRBV9 and TRBJ2-1; 8 positions match TRBD1. With 0 bases clipped from V and 9 bases from J, the junction kept 8 bases outside the gene matches. The V gene's germline CDR1 is SGDLS and CDR2 YYNGEE. The CDR3 consists of 15 residues. CDR3 loop: CASSVAIAGGGEQFF. CDR3 bases: TGTGCCAGCAGCGTAGCGATCGCAGGGGGCGGTGAGCAGTTCTTC. The full variable domain, in which reference TRBV9 and TRBJ2-1 provide the parts outside the CDR3, is DSGVTQTPKHLITATGQRVTLRCSPRSGDLSVYWYQQSLDQGLQFLIQYYNGEERAKGNILERFSAQQFPDLHSELNLSSLELGDSALYFCASSVAIAGGGEQFFGPGTRLTVL.

The J gene is TRBJ2-7, the V gene TRBV5-4; 11 positions agree with TRBD1. This CDR3 is built from 14 residues. Germline CDR1 reads SGHNT; CDR2 reads YYREEE (reference sequence). J was trimmed by 7 bases and V by 3 bases; bases with no gene match: 6. The CDR3 region is CASSSDRGRWEQYV. The CDR3 region has the DNA TGTGCCAGCAGCTCGGACAGGGGGCGCTGGGAGCAGTACGTC.

The chain has TRBV29-1 and TRBJ1-5; 7 bases are shared with TRBD1. J lost 2 bases, V lost 4 bases, and 2 bases had no gene match. This CDR3 has 13 residues. The germline V gene encodes CDR1 SQVTM and CDR2 ANQGSEA. The CDR3 is CSVGTGGNQPQHF. The CDR3 DNA follows: TGCAGCGTTGGTACAGGGGGCAATCAGCCCCAGCATTTT.

In DNA form, the CDR3 reads TGCGCCAGCAGCTTGACAGTTTTCTCCTACAATGAGCAGTTCTTC. As protein: CASSLTVFSYNEQFF. The chain has TRBV5-1 and TRBJ2-1; D not resolved. Germline CDR1 and CDR2: SGHRS and YFSETQ. V was pared by 1 base and J by 0 bases, with 8 bases between. This CDR3 is built from 15 residues.

The chain is built from TRBV5-1 and TRBJ1-5, with TRBD1 matching over 8 bases. Germline V gene sequence: CDR1 SGHRS, CDR2 YFSETQ. Unmatched junction bases numbered 4, after V lost 0 bases and J lost 5 bases. CDR3 length: 15 residues. CDR3 protein: CASSLAQGAHQPQHF. The CDR3 region has the DNA TGCGCCAGCAGCTTGGCTCAGGGGGCCCATCAGCCCCAGCATTTT.

V usage is TRBV27 and J usage is TRBJ2-7; 8 nucleotides line up with TRBD2. After removal of 4 bases from V and 6 bases from J, the junction contained 17 bases not matched to a gene. The CDR3 totals 17 residues. CDR1 MNHEY and CDR2 SMNVEV come from the germline V gene (reference sequence). The CDR3 coding sequence is TGTGCCAGCAGTTCTGACGTCCGCGCGGGGGGTTTTGGCGAGCAGTACGTC. Its protein is CASSSDVRAGGFGEQYV.

The chain joins TRBV4-3 to TRBJ1-5, with TRBD1 matching 7 bases. With 3 bases clipped from V and 0 bases from J, the junction kept 2 bases outside the gene matches. The CDR3 extends over 15 amino acids. In germline, CDR1 is LGHNA, CDR2 YSLEER. Here the CDR3 reads CASSQGQYSNQPQHF. The CDR3 DNA sequence: TGCGCCAGCAGCCAGGGACAGTATAGCAATCAGCCCCAGCATTTT.

This chain connects TRBV29-1 to TRBJ1-5; perhaps TRBD1 as D (5 bases). The CDR3 length is 14 residues. V lost 4 bases and J 5 bases, leaving 15 bases between the germline ends. Germline CDR1 and CDR2: SQVTM and ANQGSEA. The CDR3 protein is CSVVIAGSDQPQHF. The CDR3 DNA follows: TGCAGCGTTGTAATCGCAGGGTCGGATCAGCCCCAGCATTTT.

The rearrangement uses TRBV28 and TRBJ2-7, with TRBD1 matching 9 bases. After removal of 5 bases from V and 2 bases from J, the junction contained 1 base not matched to a gene. The CDR3 consists of 13 residues. Germline CDR1 and CDR2: MDHEN and SYDVKM. CDR3 DNA sequence: TGTGCCAGCAGTACAGGGGGCACCTACGAGCAGTACGTC. This translates into CASSTGGTYEQYV.

The V and J genes are TRBV2 and TRBJ2-2, with TRBD2 matching over 7 bases. This CDR3 has 17 amino acids. J was trimmed by 4 bases and V by 4 bases; bases with no gene match: 12. CDR1 is SNHLY and CDR2 is FYNNEI in the germline V gene. CDR3 in DNA: TGTGCCAGCAGTGGGCTAGAGTGGAGCGGGGCCACCGGGGAGCTGTTTTTT. Amino acid sequence: CASSGLEWSGATGELFF.

V usage is TRBV5-3 and J usage is TRBJ2-1, with 15 bases matching TRBD2. TRBV5-3 belongs to the ORF category, with a function that is uncertain. The J segment lost 3 bases and the V segment lost 4 bases, leaving 11 bases of the junction unmatched. The CDR3 has 19 amino acids. In DNA form, the CDR3 reads TGTGCCAGAAGCCCTCGGACTAGCGGGGGGGAAGTAATCTACAATGAGCAGTTCTTC. Its protein is CARSPRTSGGEVIYNEQFF.

The chain links TRBV11-1 to TRBJ2-7, with TRBD1 matching over 7 bases. The germline CDR1 and CDR2 sequences are SGHAT and FQDESV (reference sequence). J was trimmed by 2 bases and V by 5 bases; bases with no gene match: 6. This CDR3 has 14 residues. In DNA form, the CDR3 reads TGTGCCAGCAGCCCTGACAGGGATGCCTACGAGCAGTACGTC. Amino acids: CASSPDRDAYEQYV.

The rearrangement uses TRBV11-3 and TRBJ2-3, with D possibly matching TRBD2 (6 bases). The length of the CDR3 is 15 residues. CDR1 is SGHNT, CDR2 YENEEA, per germline. Between the trimmed V and J ends, which lost 1 base and 5 bases, there was a span of 13 bases. CDR3 residues: CASSLGLAVGDTQYF. The CDR3 coding sequence is TGTGCCAGCAGCTTAGGGTTAGCGGTCGGAGATACGCAGTATTTT.

The chain combines TRBV9 with TRBJ2-5; D gene uncertain. The CDR3 is 12 residues long. V was trimmed by 4 bases and J by 4 bases, leaving 8 bases between them. Germline CDR1 SGDLS, CDR2 YYNGEE. CDR3 in DNA: TGTGCCAGCAGCTCCGTCTCAGAGACCCAGTACTTC. Protein sequence: CASSSVSETQYF.

The rearrangement uses TRBV15 and TRBJ1-1; 7 bases match TRBD1. Trimming took 4 bases from V and 0 from J; bases not matched to a gene: 8. This CDR3 spans 16 amino acids. CDR1 and CDR2 (germline): LNHNV, YYDKDF (reference sequence). CDR3 amino acids: CATSTHRGYMNTEAFF. For the CDR3, the DNA is TGTGCCACCAGCACTCACAGGGGATACATGAACACTGAAGCTTTCTTT.

The rearrangement links TRBV10-3 to TRBJ2-1, with 8 bases identical to TRBD1. The J segment lost 5 bases and the V segment lost 6 bases, leaving 6 bases of the junction unmatched. Germline CDR1 and CDR2: ENHRY and SYGVKD. This CDR3 has 14 residues. The chain's CDR3 is CAISGQGIDNEQFF. The CDR3 DNA sequence: TGTGCCATCAGCGGACAGGGCATAGACAATGAGCAGTTCTTC.

The chain employs TRBV5-4 and TRBJ1-1; 7 positions match TRBD1. V lost 3 bases and J lost 4; bases outside the gene matches: 9. The V gene's germline CDR1 is SGHNT and CDR2 YYREEE (reference sequence). The CDR3 is 15 amino acids. The CDR3 loop reads CASSSRTGSSTEAFF. Written as DNA, the CDR3 is TGTGCCAGCAGCTCAAGGACAGGTTCGAGCACTGAAGCTTTCTTT.

The rearrangement uses TRBV25-1 and TRBJ2-1; TRBD2 might be the D (6 bases). The V and J ends lost 6 bases and 0 bases respectively, with 18 bases between them. The CDR3 length is 17 residues. CDR1 MGHDK and CDR2 SYGVNS come from the germline V gene. DNA of the CDR3: TGTGCCAGCAGGGGCGGGGACGTAGTGAGCTCCTACAATGAGCAGTTCTTC. Translating it yields CASRGGDVVSSYNEQFF. Supplemented by reference TRBV25-1 and TRBJ2-1, the full variable domain reads EADIYQTPRYLVIGTGKKITLECSQTMGHDKMYWYQQDPGMELHLIHYSYGVNSTEKGDLSSESTVSRIRTEHFPLTLESARPSHTSQYLCASRGGDVVSSYNEQFFGPGTRLTVL.

The chain recombines TRBV5-1 with TRBJ1-2; TRBD1 matches at 8 bases. The CDR3 sequence is 14 residues long. The junction had 6 bases not matched to a gene; V was cut back by 4 bases and J by 4 bases. The germline gives CDR1 SGHRS, CDR2 YFSETQ. CDR3 residues: CASSARQGSYGYTF. In DNA form, the CDR3 reads TGCGCCAGCAGCGCCAGACAGGGGAGCTATGGCTACACCTTC. Full variable domain (missing parts from reference TRBV5-1 and TRBJ1-2): KAGVTQTPRYLIKTRGQQVTLSCSPISGHRSVSWYQQTPGQGLQFLFEYFSETQRNKGNFPGRFSGRQFSNSRSEMNVSTLELGDSALYLCASSARQGSYGYTFGSGTRLTVV.

This chain uses TRBV11-3 with TRBJ2-3; 11 nucleotides agree with TRBD2. Germline values: CDR1 SGHNT, CDR2 YENEEA. This CDR3 region has 16 residues. Trimming cost V 5 bases and J 10 bases; bases outside gene matches: 14. This chain's CDR3 is CASSPYTSGGSQAQYF. Here the CDR3 DNA reads TGTGCCAGCAGCCCGTACACTAGCGGGGGATCCCAGGCGCAGTATTTT.

The V gene is TRBV6-6, the J gene TRBJ1-6, with D possibly matching TRBD1 (6 bases). V lost 6 bases, J lost 9 bases, and 12 bases lay in between. This CDR3 contains 13 residues. CDR1 MNHNY and CDR2 SVGAGI come from the germline V gene (reference sequence). CDR3 residues: CASRHRDGSPLHF. DNA of the CDR3: TGTGCCAGCAGACACAGGGACGGTTCACCCCTCCACTTT.

This chain links TRBV9 with TRBJ2-3; a weak D match, TRBD1 (5 bases). V lost 0 bases, J lost 2 bases, and 10 bases lay in between. The CDR3 is 15 amino acids. Germline CDR1 and CDR2: SGDLS and YYNGEE. The CDR3 sequence is CASSVGRAYTDTQYF. DNA of the CDR3: TGTGCCAGCAGCGTAGGCAGGGCCTACACAGATACGCAGTATTTT.

The V and J genes are TRBV18 and TRBJ1-3, with TRBD1 matching over 7 bases. The length of the CDR3 is 17 residues. V lost 6 bases, J lost 1 base, and 12 bases stayed unmatched. Per germline, CDR1 KGHSH and CDR2 LQKENI. The CDR3 sequence is CASSGQYLPSSGNTIYF. The CDR3 DNA follows: TGTGCCAGCTCGGGACAGTACCTACCATCATCTGGAAACACCATATATTTT.

The chain recombines TRBV28 with TRBJ1-2, with 9 bases fitting TRBD1. Germline lookup yields CDR1 MDHEN and CDR2 SYDVKM. The CDR3 consists of 18 residues. Germline trimming cut 5 bases from V and 2 bases from J; bases unmatched to any gene: 15. The CDR3 reads CASSPKSLLGTGNYGYTF. CDR3 DNA: TGTGCCAGCAGTCCTAAGTCTCTTTTGGGGACAGGGAACTATGGCTACACCTTC.

The chain links TRBV6-6 to TRBJ1-6; the D gene is possibly TRBD1 (6 bases). The CDR3 has 16 amino acids. The V end was cut by 0 bases, the J end by 1 base, with 7 bases between. Germline-derived CDR1 and CDR2 are MNHNY and SVGAGI (reference sequence). The CDR3 reads CASSYSQGSYNSPLHF. DNA of the CDR3: TGTGCCAGCAGTTACTCACAGGGATCCTATAATTCACCCCTCCACTTT.

The chain has TRBV19 and TRBJ2-3; possible D gene TRBD2, 5 bases. V lost 11 bases to trimming and J lost 2 bases, with 17 bases between them. CDR3 length: 14 amino acids. Germline lookup yields CDR1 LNHDA and CDR2 SQIVND (reference sequence). In nucleotides, the CDR3 is TGTGCCTCCTGGTCTGAGCGGTACACAGATACGCAGTATTTT. This gives the protein CASWSERYTDTQYF.

Points on this clone: One end of the junction is discordant with germline, which a read error may explain. The chain employs TRBV29-1 and TRBJ1-4; possible D gene TRBD1, 5 bases. The CDR3 sequence is 16 residues long. In germline, CDR1 is SQVTM, CDR2 ANQGSEA. CDR3: CIVDFQLPGTNEKLFF. In DNA, the CDR3 is TGCATCGTTGACTTCCAGCTTCCAGGGACTAATGAAAAACTGTTTTTT.

The chain joins TRBV7-2 to TRBJ2-7; no clear D gene. Looked up from germline, CDR1 is SGHTA and CDR2 is FQGNSA. Trimming took off 1 base at V and 2 bases at J, with 9 bases between the two ends. The CDR3 loop spans 14 amino acids. The CDR3 loop is CASSLVARTYEQYF. DNA for the CDR3: TGTGCCAGCAGCTTAGTAGCTAGAACCTACGAGCAGTACTTC.

This rearrangement joins TRBV19 to TRBJ2-5; TRBD1 matches 8 bases. V lost 5 bases, J lost 4 bases, and 12 bases stayed unmatched. This CDR3 is built from 16 residues. The germline CDR1 and CDR2 sequences are LNHDA and SQIVND (reference sequence). The CDR3 DNA follows: TGTGCCAGTAGTCTTGGACAGGGACTCATAATAGAGACCCAGTACTTC. Protein sequence: CASSLGQGLIIETQYF.

J is TRBJ1-2 and V is TRBV6-5; the match to TRBD1 covers 8 bases. From germline, CDR1 is MNHEY and CDR2 SVGAGI. Unmatched junction bases numbered 1, after V lost 4 bases and J lost 6 bases. The CDR3 extends over 12 amino acids. The CDR3 nucleotides read TGTGCCAGCAGTTCGACAGGGGATGGCTACACCTTC. This codes for CASSSTGDGYTF.

This rearrangement joins TRBV6-1 to TRBJ2-1, with unresolved D. This CDR3 is 15 amino acids long. Trimming cost V 2 bases and J 9 bases, with 17 bases left between them. Germline CDR1 MNHNS, CDR2 SASEGT. CDR3 in DNA: TGTGCCAGCAGTGAACAGGCCATATTGGTGGGTGAGCAGTTCTTC. Its protein product is CASSEQAILVGEQFF.

V and J are TRBV21-1 and TRBJ1-5; TRBD1 is the table's D call, not checked against the DNA. TRBV21-1 is noted as a pseudogene. The CDR3 loop spans 15 amino acids. The CDR3 here is CASSKKDRGCQPQHF. The CDR3 DNA reads as TGTGCCAGCAGCAAAAAGGACAGGGGATGTCAGCCCCAGCATTTT.